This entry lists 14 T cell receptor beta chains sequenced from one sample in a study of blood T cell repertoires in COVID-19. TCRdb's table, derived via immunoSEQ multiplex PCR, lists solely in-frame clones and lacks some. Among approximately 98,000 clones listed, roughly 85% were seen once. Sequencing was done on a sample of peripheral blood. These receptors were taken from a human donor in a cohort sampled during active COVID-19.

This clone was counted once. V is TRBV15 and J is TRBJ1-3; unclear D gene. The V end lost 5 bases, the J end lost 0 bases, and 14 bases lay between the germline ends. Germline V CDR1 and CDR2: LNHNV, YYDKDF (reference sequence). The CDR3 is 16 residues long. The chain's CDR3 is CATSSPPRDSGNTIYF. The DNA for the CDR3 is TGTGCCACCAGCTCCCCCCCCCGGGACTCTGGAAACACCATATATTTT. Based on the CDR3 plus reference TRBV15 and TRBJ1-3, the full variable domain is DAMVIQNPRYQVTQFGKPVTLSCSQTLNHNVMYWYQQKSSQAPKLLFHYYDKDFNNEADTPDNFQSRRPNTSFCFLDIRSPGLGDTAMYLCATSSPPRDSGNTIYFGEGSWLTVV.

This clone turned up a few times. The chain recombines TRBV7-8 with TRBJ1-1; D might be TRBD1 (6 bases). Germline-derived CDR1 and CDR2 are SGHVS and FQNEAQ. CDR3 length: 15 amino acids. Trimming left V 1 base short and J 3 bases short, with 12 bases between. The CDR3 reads CASSLVGGGYTEAFF. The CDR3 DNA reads TGTGCCAGCAGCTTAGTAGGGGGGGGATACACTGAAGCTTTCTTT.

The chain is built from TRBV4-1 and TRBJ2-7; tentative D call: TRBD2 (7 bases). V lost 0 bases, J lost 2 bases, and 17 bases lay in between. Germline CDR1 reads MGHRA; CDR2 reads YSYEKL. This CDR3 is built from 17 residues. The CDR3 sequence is CASSQDSGRGLPYEQYF. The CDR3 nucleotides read TGCGCCAGCAGCCAAGATTCTGGGCGGGGGCTTCCCTACGAGCAGTACTTC.

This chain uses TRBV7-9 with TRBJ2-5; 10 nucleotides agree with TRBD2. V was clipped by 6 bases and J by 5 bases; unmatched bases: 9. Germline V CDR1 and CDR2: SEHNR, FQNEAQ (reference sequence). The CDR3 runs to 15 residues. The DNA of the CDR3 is TGTGCCAGCAGGGCTAGCGGGGGCCCCAGGGAGACCCAGTACTTC. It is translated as CASRASGGPRETQYF.

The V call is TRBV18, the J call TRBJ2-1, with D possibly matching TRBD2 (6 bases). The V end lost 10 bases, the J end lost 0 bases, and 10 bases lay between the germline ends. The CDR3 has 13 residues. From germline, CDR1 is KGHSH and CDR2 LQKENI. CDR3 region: CATRGSSYNEQFF. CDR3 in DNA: TGTGCCACCCGGGGGAGCTCCTACAATGAGCAGTTCTTC.

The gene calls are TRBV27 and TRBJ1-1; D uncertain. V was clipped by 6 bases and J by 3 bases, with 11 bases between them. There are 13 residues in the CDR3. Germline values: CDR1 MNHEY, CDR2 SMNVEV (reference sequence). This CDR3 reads CASRGEVDTEAFF. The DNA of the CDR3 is TGTGCCAGCAGAGGAGAGGTGGACACTGAAGCTTTCTTT.

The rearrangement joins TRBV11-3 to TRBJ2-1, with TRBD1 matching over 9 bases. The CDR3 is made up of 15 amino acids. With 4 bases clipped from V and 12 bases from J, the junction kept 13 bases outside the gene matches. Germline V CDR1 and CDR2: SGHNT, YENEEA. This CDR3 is CASSSSGTGLGGQFF. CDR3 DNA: TGTGCCAGCAGCTCCTCTGGGACAGGGCTAGGGGGGCAGTTCTTC.

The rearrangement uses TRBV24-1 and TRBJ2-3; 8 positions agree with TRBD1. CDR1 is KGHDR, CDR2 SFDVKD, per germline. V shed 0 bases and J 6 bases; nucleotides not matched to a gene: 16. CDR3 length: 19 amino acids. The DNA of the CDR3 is TGTGCCACCAGTGATTTGCGCGGCGGGCAGGGGGCGGGTGTGGATACGCAGTATTTT. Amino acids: CATSDLRGGQGAGVDTQYF.

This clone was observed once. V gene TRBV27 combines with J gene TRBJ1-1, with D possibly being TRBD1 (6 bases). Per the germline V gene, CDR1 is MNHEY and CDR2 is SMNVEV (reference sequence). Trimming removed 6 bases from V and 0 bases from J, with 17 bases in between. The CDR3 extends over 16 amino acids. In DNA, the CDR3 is TGTGCCAGCAGCCGAACGGACAGCGTTATGAACACTGAAGCTTTCTTT. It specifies CASSRTDSVMNTEAFF.

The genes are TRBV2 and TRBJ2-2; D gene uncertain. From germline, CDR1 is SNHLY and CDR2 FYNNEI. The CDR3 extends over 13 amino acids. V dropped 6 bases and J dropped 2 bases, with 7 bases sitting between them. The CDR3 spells CASRTVNTGELFF. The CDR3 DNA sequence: TGTGCCAGCAGGACTGTTAACACCGGGGAGCTGTTTTTT.

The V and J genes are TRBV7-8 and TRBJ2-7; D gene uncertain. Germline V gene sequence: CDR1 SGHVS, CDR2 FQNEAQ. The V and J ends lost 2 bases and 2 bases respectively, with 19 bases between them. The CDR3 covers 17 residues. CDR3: CASSLWPRQAITYEQYF. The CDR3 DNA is TGTGCCAGCAGCTTATGGCCGAGGCAAGCCATAACCTACGAGCAGTACTTC.

CDR3 DNA: TGTGCCAGTAGTATATGGCTAGCGAGCACAGATACGCAGTATTTT. The encoded protein is CASSIWLASTDTQYF. The chain uses TRBV19 and TRBJ2-3; D might be TRBD2 (6 bases). The V end was cut by 2 bases, the J end by 0 bases, with 9 bases between. This CDR3 comprises 15 residues. Germline V lookup: CDR1 LNHDA, CDR2 SQIVND (reference sequence).

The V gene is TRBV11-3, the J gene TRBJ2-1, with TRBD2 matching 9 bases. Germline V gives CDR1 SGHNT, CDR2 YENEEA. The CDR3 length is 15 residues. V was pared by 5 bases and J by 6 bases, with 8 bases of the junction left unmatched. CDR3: CASSQRTSVFNEQFF. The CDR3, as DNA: TGTGCCAGCAGCCAAAGGACTAGCGTATTCAATGAGCAGTTCTTC.

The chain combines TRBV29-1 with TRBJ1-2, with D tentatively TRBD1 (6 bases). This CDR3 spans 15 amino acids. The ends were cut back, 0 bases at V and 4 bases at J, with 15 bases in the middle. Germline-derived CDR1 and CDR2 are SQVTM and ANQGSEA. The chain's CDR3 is CSVEDGAGGLYGYTF. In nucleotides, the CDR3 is TGCAGCGTTGAAGATGGGGCTGGGGGCCTCTATGGCTACACCTTC.